This TCR beta chain was profiled in a study of blood T cell repertoires in COVID-19. This clone was seen a single time. Profiling relied on immunoSEQ multiplex PCR, and the TCRdb table lists in-frame clones only, not all of them. The table includes about 230,000 clones, 80% to 85% detected once. CDR1 and CDR2 (germline): SGHRS, YFSETQ. Between the trimmed V and J ends, which lost 0 bases and 3 bases, there was a span of 7 bases. The CDR3 length is 13 residues. The TCR originated in a middle-aged man with acute or convalescent COVID-19. The sample taken for sequencing was peripheral blood. The V call is TRBV5-1, the J call TRBJ2-7, with D uncertain. The DNA of the CDR3 is TGCGCCAGCAGCTTGGACAGCTTCTACGAGCAGTACTTC. Its protein is CASSLDSFYEQYF.